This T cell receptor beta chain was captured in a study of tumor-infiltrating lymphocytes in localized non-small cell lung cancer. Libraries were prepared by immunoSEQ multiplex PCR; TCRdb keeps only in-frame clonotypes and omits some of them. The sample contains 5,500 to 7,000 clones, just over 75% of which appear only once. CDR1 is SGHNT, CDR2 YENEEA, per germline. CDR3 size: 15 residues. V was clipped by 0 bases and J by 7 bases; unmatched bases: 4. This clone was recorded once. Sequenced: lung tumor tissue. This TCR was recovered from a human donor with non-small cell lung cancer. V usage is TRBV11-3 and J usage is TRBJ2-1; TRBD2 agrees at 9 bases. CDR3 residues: CASSLESGGWNEQFF. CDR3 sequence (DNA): TGTGCCAGCAGCTTAGAGAGCGGGGGGTGGAATGAGCAGTTCTTC.